Listed below are T cell receptor beta chains from one sample, sequenced in a study of follicular helper T cells after annual influenza vaccination. This table comes from immunoSEQ multiplex PCR, and its TCRdb copy is limited to in-frame clones, with some not included. The data show a few thousand clones, around four fifths seen once. The specimen was CXCR5+ CD38- circulating T follicular helper cells from blood, collected on the day of influenza vaccination. These receptors were obtained from an adult who received the influenza vaccine. CDR3s include the opening cysteine and the closing phenylalanine or tryptophan. The D gene is left open where the match is weak. A row's size may be missing; if present it is once, few, many or a size class.

abundance | d_gene | len | j_gene | v_gene | CDR3aa | CDR3nt
NA | TRBD1 | 13 | TRBJ2-7 | TRBV19 | CASSRQGSYEQYF | TGTGCCAGTAGTAGACAGGGCTCCTACGAGCAGTACTTC
few | NA | 11 | TRBJ2-7 | TRBV7-9 | CASSLAHEQYF | TGTGCCAGCAGCTTAGCCCACGAGCAGTACTTC
NA | TRBD2 | 15 | TRBJ2-5 | TRBV7-6 | CASSTQAGGLETQYF | TGTGCCAGCAGCACCCAAGCGGGGGGGCTGGAGACCCAGTACTTC
NA | NA | 13 | TRBJ2-5 | TRBV5-6 | CASSLAHVETQYF | TGTGCCAGCAGCTTGGCCCACGTGGAGACCCAGTACTTC
NA | NA | 15 | TRBJ2-5 | TRBV5-1 | CASSFQGGGVETQYF | TGCGCCAGCAGCTTCCAGGGCGGCGGGGTGGAGACCCAGTACTTC
NA | NA | 17 | TRBJ2-4 | TRBV7-9 | CASSVARDGKIKNIQYF | TGTGCCAGCAGCGTAGCTCGGGACGGAAAAATCAAAAACATTCAGTACTTC
once | TRBD2 | 17 | TRBJ2-7 | TRBV23-1 | CASPTTGTSGGVDEQYF | TGCGCCAGCCCTACTACCGGGACTAGCGGGGGGGTAGACGAGCAGTACTTC
NA | TRBD2 | 15 | TRBJ2-1 | TRBV10-3 | CAISGRSGGENEQFF | TGTGCCATCAGTGGTCGGAGCGGGGGCGAGAATGAGCAGTTCTTC
NA | NA | 13 | TRBJ2-5 | TRBV28 | CASSFGRIATQYF | TGTGCCAGCAGCTTCGGACGGATCGCGACCCAGTACTTC
NA | NA | 14 | TRBJ1-1 | TRBV6-5 | CASNLQGGNTEAFF | TGTGCCAGCAACCTACAGGGCGGGAACACTGAAGCTTTCTTT
NA | TRBD2 | 13 | TRBJ2-5 | TRBV29-1 | CSVERLASETQYF | TGCAGCGTTGAGCGACTAGCATCTGAGACCCAGTACTTC
NA | NA | 14 | TRBJ2-5 | TRBV6-1 | CASRLLVAQETQYF | TGTGCCAGCAGGTTACTAGTAGCCCAAGAGACCCAGTACTTC
NA | NA | 15 | TRBJ1-2 | TRBV5-4 | CASSLRDRDYQGYTF | TGTGCCAGCAGCCTACGAGATCGGGATTATCAAGGCTACACCTTC
NA | NA | 14 | TRBJ1-6 | TRBV6-1 | CASQSGRVYSPLHF | TGTGCCAGTCAGTCGGGCAGAGTATATTCACCCCTCCACTTT
once | TRBD1 | 16 | TRBJ2-3 | TRBV5-1 | CASSLGGGDATDTQYF | TGCGCCAGCAGCTTGGGAGGGGGCGACGCCACAGATACGCAGTATTTT
few | NA | 10 | TRBJ2-7 | TRBV27 | CARNGQTAYF | TGTGCCAGGAACGGACAGACCGCGTACTTC
NA | NA | 14 | TRBJ2-2 | TRBV15 | CATSRDRGSGELFF | TGTGCCACCAGCAGAGATCGGGGGAGCGGGGAGCTGTTTTTT
NA | NA | 14 | TRBJ2-5 | TRBV9 | CASSVDLGQETQYF | TGTGCCAGCAGCGTAGACCTCGGCCAGGAGACCCAGTACTTC
few | NA | 14 | TRBJ1-2 | TRBV5-4 | CASSFEERLYGYTF | TGTGCCAGCAGCTTTGAGGAGCGGCTTTATGGCTACACCTTC
NA | TRBD1 | 13 | TRBJ2-1 | TRBV2 | CAWGTGAANEQFF | TGTGCCTGGGGGACAGGGGCCGCCAATGAGCAGTTCTTC
NA | NA | 14 | TRBJ2-2 | TRBV7-3 | CASGPRANTGELFF | TGTGCCAGCGGACCCAGGGCGAACACCGGGGAGCTGTTTTTT
NA | TRBD2 | 13 | TRBJ2-5 | TRBV11-1 | CASSFSGAETQYF | TGTGCCAGCAGCTTTAGCGGGGCGGAGACCCAGTACTTC
NA | NA | 16 | TRBJ1-4 | TRBV5-5 | CASSFFSNRAGEKLFF | TGTGCCAGCAGCTTTTTTTCAAATAGGGCGGGTGAAAAACTGTTTTTT
few | TRBD2 | 17 | TRBJ2-5 | TRBV4-3 | CASSQILSGGSGETQYF | TGCGCCAGCAGCCAGATACTTAGCGGGGGGTCGGGAGAGACCCAGTACTTC
NA | NA | 14 | TRBJ1-5 | TRBV4-2 | CASSQDQVEQPQHF | TGTGCCAGCAGCCAAGATCAGGTGGAACAGCCCCAGCATTTT
once | TRBD1 | 14 | TRBJ2-1 | TRBV10-3 | CAISGQGFYNEQFF | TGTGCCATCAGTGGACAGGGTTTTTACAATGAGCAGTTCTTC
NA | NA | 13 | TRBJ1-2 | TRBV6-1 | CASRLGDDYGYTF | TGTGCCAGCAGACTAGGGGACGACTATGGCTACACCTTC
NA | NA | 16 | TRBJ1-2 | TRBV10-3 | CAISDSRVQGGYGYTF | TGTGCCATCAGTGATAGCAGGGTACAAGGCGGCTATGGCTACACCTTC
NA | TRBD1 | 15 | TRBJ1-5 | TRBV6-6 | CASSRTGGSEQPQHF | TGTGCCAGCAGCCGGACAGGGGGCTCGGAGCAGCCCCAGCATTTT
NA | NA | 14 | TRBJ1-3 | TRBV2 | CASKIRGSGNTIYF | TGTGCCAGCAAGATTCGCGGCTCTGGAAACACCATATATTTT